The 9 T cell receptor beta chains below were found in one sample sequenced in a study of cytomegalovirus exposure and HLA in healthy donors. The PCR made use of 60 Vbeta and 13 Jbeta primers. Produced via immunoSEQ multiplex PCR; TCRdb's table is partial and in-frame only. The sample lists roughly 150,000 clones, roughly four fifths seen once, with roughly 1% in the top ten. The sample was PBMCs. These receptors came from a middle-aged woman in good health and CMV-seronegative.

The chain links TRBV27 to TRBJ2-3, with 8 bases identical to TRBD2. Germline V gene sequence: CDR1 MNHEY, CDR2 SMNVEV (reference sequence). J gave up 0 bases and V 8 bases, and 16 bases lay outside the gene matches. The CDR3 contains 18 residues. CDR3 sequence (DNA): TGTGCCAGCTGGCCTTGGGGTAGCGGGGTAACTAGCACAGATACGCAGTATTTT. Protein sequence: CASWPWGSGVTSTDTQYF.

The chain employs TRBV5-4 and TRBJ2-5; D not resolved. The CDR3 consists of 13 residues. V was shortened by 4 bases and J by 5 bases, with 12 bases between the two germline ends. From germline, CDR1 is SGHNT and CDR2 YYREEE (reference sequence). The CDR3 here is CASSIESLETQYF. As DNA, the CDR3 is TGTGCCAGCAGCATTGAGAGTTTGGAGACCCAGTACTTC.

This clone appeared a few times. This chain uses TRBV19 with TRBJ2-2, with a tentative D call TRBD1 (6 bases). The CDR3 sequence is 14 residues long. Trimming removed 9 bases at V and 2 bases at J, with 13 bases between. Germline V gene lookup returns CDR1 LNHDA and CDR2 SQIVND (reference sequence). In DNA, the CDR3 is TGTGCCAGCTCGGGCAGGGGTAACACCGGGGAGCTGTTTTTT. Translating gives CASSGRGNTGELFF. The whole variable domain, filled in from reference TRBV19 and TRBJ2-2, reads DGGITQSPKYLFRKEGQNVTLSCEQNLNHDAMYWYRQDPGQGLRLIYYSQIVNDFQKGDIAEGYSVSREKKESFPLTVTSAQKNPTAFYLCASSGRGNTGELFFGEGSRLTVL.

The rearrangement joins TRBV30 to TRBJ2-7; 7 bases map to TRBD2. CDR3 length: 16 amino acids. Trimming at V came to 2 bases and at J to 0 bases, leaving 10 bases not matched to a gene. CDR1 is GTSNPN, CDR2 SVGIG, per germline (reference sequence). This CDR3 reads CAWSLGGTVSSYEQYF. CDR3 bases: TGTGCCTGGAGTCTGGGGGGGACCGTCAGCTCCTACGAGCAGTACTTC. Drawing the rest from reference TRBV30 and TRBJ2-7, the complete variable domain is SQTIHQWPATLVQPVGSPLSLECTVEGTSNPNLYWYRQAAGRGLQLLFYSVGIGQISSEVPQNLSASRPQDRQFILSSKKLLLSDSGFYLCAWSLGGTVSSYEQYFGPGTRLTVT.

This sequence joins TRBV7-9 and TRBJ1-2; a weak D match, TRBD1 (5 bases). The V gene's germline CDR1 is SEHNR and CDR2 FQNEAQ (reference sequence). The CDR3 is 16 residues long. V was shortened by 1 base and J by 0 bases, with 12 bases between the two germline ends. The CDR3 bases are TGTGCCAGCAGCTTAGTACCCGACAGAGCTAACTATGGCTACACCTTC. This codes for CASSLVPDRANYGYTF.

This clone has just one count. The CDR3: CASSLRLAGVNEQFF. CDR3 sequence (DNA): TGTGCCAGCAGCCTACGACTAGCGGGAGTCAATGAGCAGTTCTTC. J is TRBJ2-1 and V is TRBV7-3; 12 bases fit TRBD2. V lost 5 bases and J lost 6; bases outside the gene matches: 5. The CDR3 extends over 15 amino acids. CDR1 SGHTA and CDR2 FQGTGA come from the germline V gene.

The chain uses TRBV28 and TRBJ2-5, with 13 bases lining up with TRBD2. The CDR3 is made up of 21 amino acids. CDR1 is MDHEN, CDR2 SYDVKM, per germline. V was pared by 4 bases and J by 5 bases, with 22 bases of the junction left unmatched. The CDR3 region is CASSSHLPGHRTSGSGETQYF. As DNA, the CDR3 is TGTGCCAGCAGTTCCCACCTTCCGGGACACAGGACTAGCGGGAGTGGGGAGACCCAGTACTTC.

This rearrangement joins TRBV5-4 to TRBJ2-1, with 10 bases matching TRBD2. CDR1 and CDR2 from the germline V gene are SGHNT and YYREEE (reference sequence). CDR3 length equals 13 residues. V was pared by 7 bases and J by 9 bases, with 7 bases of the junction left unmatched. CDR3 sequence reads: CASSQREGGEQFF. The CDR3 DNA reads as TGTGCCAGCTCCCAGCGGGAGGGCGGTGAGCAGTTCTTC.

This clone was recorded once. The V call is TRBV28, the J call TRBJ1-5; TRBD1 aligns across 7 bases. The V gene end was trimmed by 6 bases and the J gene end by 2 bases; junction bases not matched to a gene: 7. Germline V gene lookup returns CDR1 MDHEN and CDR2 SYDVKM. CDR3 length equals 15 residues. CDR3 in amino acids: CASSLLGQGNQPQHF. The CDR3 DNA follows: TGTGCCAGCAGCCTTCTTGGACAGGGCAATCAGCCCCAGCATTTT.